Presented here are 12 T cell receptor beta chains from one specimen sequenced in a study of cytomegalovirus exposure and HLA in healthy donors. The PCR ran on 60 Vbeta and 13 Jbeta primers. Sequencing used immunoSEQ multiplex PCR; TCRdb keeps in-frame clones, though not all of them. The sample holds 65,000 to 90,000 clones, under 85% seen once. Source material: PBMCs. These receptors originate from a woman aged 40 to 50 in good health and CMV-seropositive.

A single count supports this clone. The chain carries TRBV5-1 and TRBJ1-4; D uncertain. In germline, CDR1 is SGHRS, CDR2 YFSETQ. The CDR3 extends over 12 amino acids. Trimming shortened V by 2 bases and J by 7 bases, and 6 bases separated the two germline ends. CDR3 region: CASSFGGEKLFF. CDR3 in DNA: TGCGCCAGCAGCTTCGGCGGTGAAAAACTGTTTTTT.

The chain combines TRBV7-2 with TRBJ1-2, with 9 bases matching TRBD1. The V gene end was trimmed by 2 bases and the J gene end by 6 bases; junction bases not matched to a gene: 7. This CDR3 has 15 residues. CDR1 is SGHTA, CDR2 FQGNSA, per germline. CDR3 amino acids: CASSLWGDRVDGYTF. In nucleotides, the CDR3 is TGTGCCAGCAGCTTATGGGGGGACAGGGTGGATGGCTACACCTTC.

The chain is built from TRBV5-1 and TRBJ2-7, with 8 bases identical to TRBD1. The V segment lost 4 bases and the J segment 6 bases; nucleotides outside the gene matches: 3. CDR1 and CDR2 (germline): SGHRS, YFSETQ. The CDR3 is made up of 12 amino acids. The DNA of the CDR3 is TGCGCCAGCAGCACCGGACAGGGCGAGCAGTACTTC. It yields the protein CASSTGQGEQYF. The full variable domain, rest sourced from reference TRBV5-1 and TRBJ2-7, is KAGVTQTPRYLIKTRGQQVTLSCSPISGHRSVSWYQQTPGQGLQFLFEYFSETQRNKGNFPGRFSGRQFSNSRSEMNVSTLELGDSALYLCASSTGQGEQYFGPGTRLTVT.

The chain combines TRBV7-9 with TRBJ2-4, with TRBD2 as a possible D gene (5 bases). Germline V gene sequence: CDR1 SEHNR, CDR2 FQNEAQ (reference sequence). With 5 bases removed from V and 5 bases from J, the gap between germline ends came to 25 bases. This CDR3 spans 18 amino acids. The CDR3 region is CASSPGPGSGPGQNIQYF. In DNA, the CDR3 is TGTGCCAGCAGCCCCGGACCGGGAAGTGGACCTGGGCAAAACATTCAGTACTTC.

This clone showed up just once. The chain employs TRBV27 and TRBJ2-1; 9 bases match TRBD2. Germline lookup yields CDR1 MNHEY and CDR2 SMNVEV (reference sequence). Losses at the gene ends were 6 bases for V and 3 bases for J; bases not matched to a gene: 6. The CDR3 extends over 15 amino acids. CDR3 amino acids: CASRPAGGIYNEQFF. The CDR3, as DNA: TGTGCCAGCAGACCCGCGGGGGGGATCTACAATGAGCAGTTCTTC.

V and J are TRBV7-8 and TRBJ1-3; D not resolved. V was cut by 1 base and J by 12 bases, with 10 bases left in between. Per germline, CDR1 SGHVS and CDR2 FQNEAQ. The CDR3 has 12 residues. The CDR3 sequence: CASSLGGSSIYF. As DNA, the CDR3 is TGTGCCAGCAGCTTAGGAGGCAGCAGCATATATTTT.

The gene calls are TRBV7-2 and TRBJ2-5; a possible D gene is TRBD2 (5 bases). Germline CDR1 reads SGHTA; CDR2 reads FQGNSA. There are 14 residues in the CDR3. Deletions cut 0 bases from V and 2 bases from J, with 7 bases between. CDR3 amino acids: CASSLASGQETQYF. CDR3 coding DNA: TGTGCCAGCAGCTTAGCCTCGGGACAAGAGACCCAGTACTTC.

V usage is TRBV27 and J usage is TRBJ2-1, with TRBD1 identical over 9 bases. The ends lost 7 bases at V and 3 bases at J; junction bases unmatched: 4. In germline, CDR1 is MNHEY, CDR2 SMNVEV (reference sequence). This CDR3 has 14 residues. This CDR3 is CASTRQGVYNEQFF. The CDR3 region has the DNA TGTGCCAGCACTCGACAGGGGGTCTACAATGAGCAGTTCTTC.

V usage is TRBV21-1 and J usage is TRBJ1-1. TRBV21-1 constitutes a pseudogene. CDR3 length: 12 amino acids. The CDR3, as DNA: TGTGCCAGCAGCCCCAAAAGCGGGAGAGCTTTCTTT. It encodes CASSPKSGRAFF.

This clone appeared a single time. This sample includes further DNA sequences coding for the same CDR3. The chain combines TRBV30 with TRBJ2-5, with 10 nucleotides matching TRBD2. This CDR3 comprises 14 residues. V was pared by 3 bases and J by 1 base, with 2 bases of the junction left unmatched. CDR1 GTSNPN and CDR2 SVGIG come from the germline V gene (reference sequence). This chain's CDR3 is CAWSPSGGQETQYF. The CDR3 nucleotides read TGTGCCTGGAGCCCTAGCGGGGGCCAAGAGACCCAGTACTTC.

The J gene is TRBJ1-1, the V gene TRBV29-1; perhaps TRBD1 as D (5 bases). Germline values: CDR1 SQVTM, CDR2 ANQGSEA. V lost 6 bases and J lost 1, with 12 bases in between. The CDR3 length is 13 residues. CDR3 DNA: TGCAGCGTCGGGCGGGGGAGGAACACTGAAGCTTTCTTT. Residues: CSVGRGRNTEAFF.

The chain is built from TRBV2 and TRBJ1-2; possible D gene TRBD1, 6 bases. The CDR3 is 14 residues long. Germline CDR1 is SNHLY and CDR2 is FYNNEI. The germline V and J ends were trimmed by 4 bases and 1 base, with 10 bases remaining between them. CDR3 in amino acids: CASSVGHLNYGYTF. CDR3 bases: TGTGCCAGCAGTGTGGGACACCTTAACTATGGCTACACCTTC.